Listed below are T cell receptor beta chains from one sample, sequenced in a study of T cell responses to AZD1222 COVID-19 vaccine. The repertoire was sequenced with immunoSEQ multiplex PCR; TCRdb's copy has only in-frame clones and lacks some. Of fewer than 150,000 clones in the sample, around 85% were seen once. Source: peripheral blood, taken on day 0 of AZD1222 vaccination. Every receptor here comes from an adult in good health. CDR3s include the opening cysteine and the closing phenylalanine or tryptophan. Each record gives: clone size, D gene, V gene, J gene, CDR3 DNA, CDR3 protein. The D gene is left open where the match is weak. Only some rows state a clone size, as once, few, many or a class for expanded clones.

-,-,TRBV19,TRBJ1-2,TGTGCCAGTCGGGGGAATAACTATGGCTACACCTTC,CASRGNNYGYTF
-,-,TRBV6-6,TRBJ2-6,TGTGCCAGCAGTCGTCGAGGCCGGAATTTCTCTGGGGCCAACGTCCTGACTTTC,CASSRRGRNFSGANVLTF
-,TRBD1,TRBV5-6,TRBJ2-7,TGTGCCAGCAGCCCACTCGGGACCGGGACAGGGGTTTCGGGCGAGCAGTACTTC,CASSPLGTGTGVSGEQYF
-,-,TRBV19,TRBJ2-7,TGTGCCACCTCAGACGGGTACGAGCAGTACTTC,CATSDGYEQYF
-,-,TRBV27,TRBJ2-1,TGTGCCAGCAGTTTTATTCGCGGGGGCAGATACAATGAGCAGTTCTTC,CASSFIRGGRYNEQFF
-,-,TRBV6-4,TRBJ1-1,TGTGCCAGCAGTGAAGGGTTGAACACTGAAGCTTTCTTT,CASSEGLNTEAFF
-,-,TRBV7-2,TRBJ2-1,TGTGCCAGCAGCCCAGGGGTATACAATGAGCAGTTCTTC,CASSPGVYNEQFF
-,-,TRBV6-5,TRBJ2-1,TGTGCCAGCAGTTATAATCGGTACAATGAGCAGTTCTTC,CASSYNRYNEQFF
-,-,TRBV6-5,TRBJ2-7,TGTGCCAGCAGGCGACCTACCACCTACGAGCAGTACTTC,CASRRPTTYEQYF
-,TRBD1,TRBV7-9,TRBJ1-4,TGTGCCAGCAGCCTTGACCCGACAGGGATTAATGAAAAACTGTTTTTT,CASSLDPTGINEKLFF
few,-,TRBV19,TRBJ1-4,TGTGCCAGTAGTAGACTGAGAGCTAATGAAAAACTGTTTTTT,CASSRLRANEKLFF
-,-,TRBV28,TRBJ2-7,TGTGCCAGCAGCCTCCGTTTCTACGAGCAGTACTTC,CASSLRFYEQYF
-,TRBD1,TRBV4-3,TRBJ2-3,TGCGCCAGCAGCCAAGATCCCGGGGGACAGGGGTCAGATACGCAGTATTTT,CASSQDPGGQGSDTQYF
-,TRBD2,TRBV15,TRBJ2-6,TGTGCCACCAGCAGCAGGGCGGGGGACCACTCTGGGGCCAACGTCCTGACTTTC,CATSSRAGDHSGANVLTF
-,-,TRBV18,TRBJ1-1,TGTGCCAGCTCACCACCATCAGTGAACACTGAAGCTTTCTTT,CASSPPSVNTEAFF
-,-,TRBV6-7,TRBJ2-2,TGTGCCAGCAGCCCCCCACCCGAGAACAGGGAAACGAACACCGGGGAGCTGTTTTTT,CASSPPPENRETNTGELFF
-,-,TRBV5-1,TRBJ1-6,TGCGCCAGCAGCCCGAAAGGCAGGGGTAGGGTTTCACCCCTCCACTTT,CASSPKGRGRVSPLHF
once,TRBD2,TRBV10-3,TRBJ2-3,TGTGCCATCAGTGGCTTACTAGCGGGGGGCACAGATACGCAGTATTTT,CAISGLLAGGTDTQYF
-,-,TRBV9,TRBJ2-7,TGTGCCAGCAGCGTAGGGCTCCATGGCCACGAGCAGTACTTC,CASSVGLHGHEQYF
-,TRBD1,TRBV5-1,TRBJ1-2,TGCGCCAGCCAAGATGAAGGACAGGGACGAGGCTATGGCTACACCTTC,CASQDEGQGRGYGYTF
-,-,TRBV7-9,TRBJ1-6,TGTGCCAGCAGCCAATCAAGGAGGGATTCACCCCTCCACTTT,CASSQSRRDSPLHF
-,-,TRBV6-6,TRBJ2-3,TGTGCCAGCAGTTACAGAGTGACCACAGATACGCAGTATTTT,CASSYRVTTDTQYF
-,TRBD1,TRBV4-2,TRBJ1-3,TGTGCCAGCACCCGGGACAGGGCGGGGGGAAACACCATATATTTT,CASTRDRAGGNTIYF
-,-,TRBV7-8,TRBJ2-5,TGTGCCAGCAGCTTAGCAGGGGATGGGGAGACCCAGTACTTC,CASSLAGDGETQYF
-,-,TRBV2,TRBJ1-6,TGTGCCAGCAGTGAAGCGTCCGGCAAGGGGAATTCACCCCTCCACTTT,CASSEASGKGNSPLHF
-,TRBD1,TRBV6-6,TRBJ1-5,TGTGCCAGCAGCCTTGACAGGGCCAATCAGCCCCAGCATTTT,CASSLDRANQPQHF
-,-,TRBV7-2,TRBJ2-3,TGTGCCAGCAGCTTAGGTTTGGGGCAGAGCACAGATACGCAGTATTTT,CASSLGLGQSTDTQYF
-,-,TRBV6-6,TRBJ2-7,TGTGCCAGCAGTTACTCTCTCCGGGAGCCCAGCTACGAGCAGTACTTC,CASSYSLREPSYEQYF
once,-,TRBV5-5,TRBJ2-5,TGTGCCAGCAGCTTGGGTAGGGCCCAAGAGACCCAGTACTTC,CASSLGRAQETQYF
-,TRBD1,TRBV5-1,TRBJ1-2,TGCGCCAGCAGACCGGGACAGGCGGACTATGGCTACACCTTC,CASRPGQADYGYTF
-,TRBD1,TRBV5-6,TRBJ2-3,TGTGCCAGCAAATACCGGGACAGGGGCACAGATACGCAGTATTTT,CASKYRDRGTDTQYF
-,TRBD2,TRBV4-1,TRBJ2-3,TGCGCCAGCAGCCCCCTGGGGGGGCGGGGGGTAACAGATACGCAGTATTTT,CASSPLGGRGVTDTQYF
few,-,TRBV6-2/TRBV6-3,TRBJ2-7,TGTGCCAGCAGTTACTCGTCCGGGAGCTCCTACGAGCAGTACTTC,CASSYSSGSSYEQYF
-,TRBD1,TRBV4-3,TRBJ1-2,TGCGCCAGCAGCCAAGATTTGGGGCCGGGACAGGGGTTTTTGCATGGCTACACCTTC,CASSQDLGPGQGFLHGYTF
-,TRBD1,TRBV30,TRBJ1-5,TGTGCCTGGAGTGTACAGGGGTTTCAGCCCCAGCATTTT,CAWSVQGFQPQHF
-,-,TRBV7-9,TRBJ2-6,TGTGCCAGCAGCTTAGGGGTCTCTGGGGCCAACGTCCTGACTTTC,CASSLGVSGANVLTF
-,-,TRBV5-5,TRBJ1-2,TGTGCCAGCAGCTTGGCCGGTGGGGGAACTAACTATGGCTACACCTTC,CASSLAGGGTNYGYTF
few,TRBD1,TRBV9,TRBJ1-6,TGTGCCAGCAGCCCAGGGACAGGGGATAATTCACCCCTCCACTTT,CASSPGTGDNSPLHF
-,-,TRBV19,TRBJ1-1,TGTGCCAGTAGTATAGACGGGGACACTGAAGCTTTCTTT,CASSIDGDTEAFF
-,TRBD2,TRBV2,TRBJ2-1,TGTGCCTCCCGGGGGGGTGTCAATGAGCAGTTCTTC,CASRGGVNEQFF
few,-,TRBV27,TRBJ2-7,TGTGCCAGCAGTTTTCAGCCCAGCCTCGAGCAGTACTTC,CASSFQPSLEQYF
-,TRBD1,TRBV29-1,TRBJ1-1,TGCAGCGTGACAGGGATGAACACTGAAGCTTTCTTT,CSVTGMNTEAFF
-,-,TRBV7-8,TRBJ1-2,TGTGCCAGCAGCTTAAAGGCAGCTGTTGGCTACACCTTC,CASSLKAAVGYTF
-,-,TRBV14,TRBJ2-5,TGTGCCAGCAGCCACAGCCTGGACTCCCGAGAGACCCAGTACTTC,CASSHSLDSRETQYF
-,-,TRBV2,TRBJ2-1,TGTGCCAGCAGTCCCCTGGGGGGCGATGAGCAGTTCTTC,CASSPLGGDEQFF
-,-,TRBV28,TRBJ2-7,TGTGCCAGCAGGGACCAGAGCTCCTACGAGCAGTACTTC,CASRDQSSYEQYF
few,-,TRBV28,TRBJ1-1,TGTGCCAGCAGTTCAGGGTATGCTGAAGCTTTCTTT,CASSSGYAEAFF
-,TRBD2,TRBV6-4,TRBJ2-3,TGTGCCAGCAGTAACGCGGGGGGAACAGATACGCAGTATTTT,CASSNAGGTDTQYF
-,-,TRBV9,TRBJ2-5,TGTGCCAGCAGCGTAGCGGGGCAAGAGCCCCAGTACTTC,CASSVAGQEPQYF
-,-,TRBV5-5,TRBJ2-7,TGTGCCAGCAGCTTGTGGACAGCGATATCCTACGAGCAGTACTTC,CASSLWTAISYEQYF
-,-,TRBV27,TRBJ1-3,TGTGCCAGCAGTCCGTCAGACTCTGGAAACACCATATATTTT,CASSPSDSGNTIYF
-,-,TRBV28,TRBJ2-5,TGTGCCAGCAGATTGCAAGAGACCCAGTACTTC,CASRLQETQYF
-,-,TRBV20-1,TRBJ2-5,TGCAGTGCTAGAGCGGAAGAGACCCAGTACTTC,CSARAEETQYF
once,TRBD2,TRBV28,TRBJ2-7,TGTGCCAGCAGTTTGTTGGCTAGCGGGACCTACGAGCAGTACTTC,CASSLLASGTYEQYF
-,-,TRBV5-1,TRBJ1-2,TGCGCCAGCAGCTCCAAGCCGGGGGACTATGGCTACACCTTC,CASSSKPGDYGYTF